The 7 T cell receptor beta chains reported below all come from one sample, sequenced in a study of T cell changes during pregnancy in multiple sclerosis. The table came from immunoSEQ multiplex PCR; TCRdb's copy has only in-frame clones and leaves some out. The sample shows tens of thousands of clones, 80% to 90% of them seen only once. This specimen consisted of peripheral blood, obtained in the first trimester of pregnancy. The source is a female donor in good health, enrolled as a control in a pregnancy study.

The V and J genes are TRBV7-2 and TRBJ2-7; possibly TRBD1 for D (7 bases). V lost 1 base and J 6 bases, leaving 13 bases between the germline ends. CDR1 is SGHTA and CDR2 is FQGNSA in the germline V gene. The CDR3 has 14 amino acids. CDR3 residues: CASSLGGGTAEQYF. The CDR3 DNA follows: TGTGCCAGCAGCTTAGGAGGGGGGACAGCCGAGCAGTACTTC.

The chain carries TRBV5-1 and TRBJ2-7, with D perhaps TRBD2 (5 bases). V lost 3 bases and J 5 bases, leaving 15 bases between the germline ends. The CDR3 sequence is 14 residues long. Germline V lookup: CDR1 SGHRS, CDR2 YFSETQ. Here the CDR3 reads CASSYGSGQNEQYF. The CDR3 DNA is TGCGCCAGCAGCTATGGAAGCGGCCAGAACGAGCAGTACTTC.

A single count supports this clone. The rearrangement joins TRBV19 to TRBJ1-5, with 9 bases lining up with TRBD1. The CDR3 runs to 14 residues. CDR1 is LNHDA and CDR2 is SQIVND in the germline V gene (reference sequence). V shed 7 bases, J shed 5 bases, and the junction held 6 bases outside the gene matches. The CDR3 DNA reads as TGTGCCAGTATCAACAGGGGGCGCGATCAGCCCCAGCATTTT. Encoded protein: CASINRGRDQPQHF.

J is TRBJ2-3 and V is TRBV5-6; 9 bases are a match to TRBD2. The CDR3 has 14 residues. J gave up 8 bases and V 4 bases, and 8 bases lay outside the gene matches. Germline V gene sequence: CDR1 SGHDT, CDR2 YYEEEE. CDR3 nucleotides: TGTGCCAGCAGCCCCGGACTAGCGCGGCCTACGCAGTATTTT. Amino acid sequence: CASSPGLARPTQYF.

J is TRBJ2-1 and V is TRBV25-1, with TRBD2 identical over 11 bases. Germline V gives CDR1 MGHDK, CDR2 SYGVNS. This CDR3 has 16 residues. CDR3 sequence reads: CASVPGLADAYNEQFF. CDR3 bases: TGTGCGTCCGTCCCGGGACTAGCGGACGCCTACAATGAGCAGTTCTTC.

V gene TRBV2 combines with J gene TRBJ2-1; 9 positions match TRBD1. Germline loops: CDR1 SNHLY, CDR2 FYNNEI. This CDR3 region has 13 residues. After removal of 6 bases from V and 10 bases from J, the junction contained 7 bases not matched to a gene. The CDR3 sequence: CASSVDRGREQFF. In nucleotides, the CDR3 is TGTGCCAGCAGCGTGGACAGGGGTCGGGAGCAGTTCTTC.

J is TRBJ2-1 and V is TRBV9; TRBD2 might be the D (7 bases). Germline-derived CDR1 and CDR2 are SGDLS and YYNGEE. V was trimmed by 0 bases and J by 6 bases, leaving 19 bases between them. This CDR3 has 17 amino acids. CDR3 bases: TGTGCCAGCAGCGTAGGGTTCCGGGGGGCCGTGGGCAATGAGCAGTTCTTC. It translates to CASSVGFRGAVGNEQFF.